Below, one TCR beta chain is given with its context. Its matching antigen is unknown. A multiplex PCR was run with 60 Vbeta primers and 13 Jbeta primers. Sequenced by immunoSEQ multiplex PCR; TCRdb stores in-frame clones only, minus some. This table has about 140,000 clones, about three quarters appearing once. The sample comes from a study of cytomegalovirus exposure and HLA in healthy donors. Whole-study results and caveats: Sequencing had likely introduced a cluster of highly shared sequence variants as an artifact. With further analysis later on, most CMV-associated TCR beta chains appeared HLA-restricted. TCR beta sequences reportedly predicted most subjects' HLA-A and HLA-B alleles accurately.

The V gene's germline CDR1 is SGHTA and CDR2 FQGTGA. The CDR3 extends over 14 amino acids. Trimming removed 9 bases from V and 0 bases from J, with 12 bases in between. This receptor was taken from a man aged 35 to 55 in good health and CMV-seropositive. Sequencing input: PBMCs. The chain combines TRBV7-3 with TRBJ1-5; D remains unclear. The CDR3 nucleotides read TGTGCCAGACCCGATAAGAGTAGCAATCAGCCCCAGCATTTT. It specifies CARPDKSSNQPQHF.